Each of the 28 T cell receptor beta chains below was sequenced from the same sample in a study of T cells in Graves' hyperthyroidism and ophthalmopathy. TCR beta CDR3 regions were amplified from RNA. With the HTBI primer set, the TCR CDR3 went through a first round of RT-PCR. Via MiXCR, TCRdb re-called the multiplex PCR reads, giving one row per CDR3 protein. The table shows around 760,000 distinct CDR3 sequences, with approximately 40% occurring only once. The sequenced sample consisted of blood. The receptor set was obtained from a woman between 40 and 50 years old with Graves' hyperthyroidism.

The CDR3 is CASSLRTSGANVLTF. DNA for the CDR3: TGTGCCAGCAGCCTGAGGACTAGCGGGGCCAACGTCCTGACTTTC. The chain combines TRBV7-8 with TRBJ2-6, with 8 bases lining up with TRBD2. CDR3 length: 15 residues. CDR1 is SGHVS and CDR2 is FQNEAQ in the germline V gene. Unmatched junction bases numbered 4, after V lost 5 bases and J lost 4 bases.

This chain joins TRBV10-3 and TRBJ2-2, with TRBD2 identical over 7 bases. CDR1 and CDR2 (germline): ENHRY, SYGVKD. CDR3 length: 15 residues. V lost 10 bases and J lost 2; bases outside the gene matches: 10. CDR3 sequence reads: CASHPSGLNTGELFF. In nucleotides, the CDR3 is TGTGCCAGCCACCCTAGCGGATTAAACACCGGGGAGCTGTTTTTT.

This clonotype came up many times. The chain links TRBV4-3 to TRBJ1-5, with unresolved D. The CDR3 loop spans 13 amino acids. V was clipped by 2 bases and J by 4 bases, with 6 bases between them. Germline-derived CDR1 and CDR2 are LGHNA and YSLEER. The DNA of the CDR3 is TGCGCCAGCAGCCAATCCTTTAATCAGCCCCAGCATTTT. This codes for CASSQSFNQPQHF.

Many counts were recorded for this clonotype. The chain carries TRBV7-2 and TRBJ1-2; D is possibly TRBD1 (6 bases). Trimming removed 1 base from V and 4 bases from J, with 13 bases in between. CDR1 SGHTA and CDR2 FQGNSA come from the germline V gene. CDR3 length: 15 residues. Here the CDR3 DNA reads TGTGCCAGCAGCTTAGGGAGGGGGACGACCTATGGCTACACCTTC. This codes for CASSLGRGTTYGYTF.

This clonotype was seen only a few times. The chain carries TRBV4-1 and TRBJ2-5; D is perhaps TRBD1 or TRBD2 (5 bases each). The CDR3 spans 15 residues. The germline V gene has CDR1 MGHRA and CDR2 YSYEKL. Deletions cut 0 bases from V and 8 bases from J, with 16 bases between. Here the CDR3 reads CASSQDQGEGRTQYF. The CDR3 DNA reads TGCGCCAGCAGCCAAGACCAGGGTGAGGGAAGAACCCAGTACTTC.

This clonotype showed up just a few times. CDR3 amino acids: CASSVTESRPQHF. As DNA, the CDR3 is TGTGCCAGCAGCGTTACAGAGTCCAGGCCCCAGCATTTT. V usage is TRBV9 and J usage is TRBJ1-5; D remains ambiguous. The CDR3 totals 13 residues. Per germline, CDR1 SGDLS and CDR2 YYNGEE. Trimming left V 2 bases short and J 9 bases short, with 12 bases between.

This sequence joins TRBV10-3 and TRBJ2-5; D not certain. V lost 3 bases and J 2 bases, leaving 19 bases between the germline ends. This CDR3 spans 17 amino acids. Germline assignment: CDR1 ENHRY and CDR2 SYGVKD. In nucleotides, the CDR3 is TGTGCCATCAGTGATTCCGTCCTGAAAATAAAACAAGAGACCCAGTACTTC. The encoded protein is CAISDSVLKIKQETQYF.

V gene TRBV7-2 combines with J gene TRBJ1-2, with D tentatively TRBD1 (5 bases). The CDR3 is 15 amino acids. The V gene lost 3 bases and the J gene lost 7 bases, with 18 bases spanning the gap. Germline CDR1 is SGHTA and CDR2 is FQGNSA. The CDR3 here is CASSLRTRGYGGYTF. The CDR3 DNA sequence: TGTGCCAGCAGCTTGCGGACGAGGGGCTACGGTGGCTACACCTTC.

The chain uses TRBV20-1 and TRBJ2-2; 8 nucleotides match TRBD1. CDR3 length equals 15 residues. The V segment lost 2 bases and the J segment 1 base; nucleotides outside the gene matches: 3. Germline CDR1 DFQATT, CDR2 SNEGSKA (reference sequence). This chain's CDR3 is CSARSGTGNTGELFF. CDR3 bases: TGCAGTGCTAGATCCGGGACAGGGAACACCGGGGAGCTGTTTTTT.

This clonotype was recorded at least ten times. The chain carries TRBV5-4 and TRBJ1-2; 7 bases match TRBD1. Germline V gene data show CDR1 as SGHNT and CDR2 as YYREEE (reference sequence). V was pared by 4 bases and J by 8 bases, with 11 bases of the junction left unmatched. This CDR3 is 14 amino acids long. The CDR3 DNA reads TGTGCCAGCAGCAAACTCGAGACAGGGTTCGGCTACACCTTC. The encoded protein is CASSKLETGFGYTF.

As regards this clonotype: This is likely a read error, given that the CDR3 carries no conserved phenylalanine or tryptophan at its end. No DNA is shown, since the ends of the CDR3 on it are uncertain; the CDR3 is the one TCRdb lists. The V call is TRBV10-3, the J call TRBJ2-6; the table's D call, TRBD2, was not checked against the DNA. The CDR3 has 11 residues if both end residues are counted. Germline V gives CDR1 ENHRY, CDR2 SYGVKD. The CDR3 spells CAISGRQRLNT.

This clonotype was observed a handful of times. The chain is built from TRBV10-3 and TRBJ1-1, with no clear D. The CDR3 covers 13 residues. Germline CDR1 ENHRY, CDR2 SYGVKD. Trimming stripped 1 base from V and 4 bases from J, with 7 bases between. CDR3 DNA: TGTGCCATCAGTGAGTGGGCGCTCACTGAAGCTTTCTTT. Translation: CAISEWALTEAFF.

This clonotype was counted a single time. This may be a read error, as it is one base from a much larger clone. This chain's CDR3 is CATRETNTEALF. CDR3 nucleotide sequence: TGTGCCACCAGGGAGACGAACACTGAAGCTCTCTTT. The V gene is TRBV6-2 or TRBV6-3, the J gene TRBJ1-1, with D tentatively TRBD1 (5 bases). This CDR3 contains 12 residues. Per germline, CDR1 MNHEY and CDR2 SVGEGT.

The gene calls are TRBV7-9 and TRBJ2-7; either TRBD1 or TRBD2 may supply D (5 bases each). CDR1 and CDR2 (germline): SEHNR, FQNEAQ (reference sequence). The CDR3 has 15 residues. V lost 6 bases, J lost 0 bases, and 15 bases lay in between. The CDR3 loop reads CASRTLKGSSYEQYF. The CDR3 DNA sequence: TGTGCCAGCAGAACCTTGAAGGGGAGCTCCTACGAGCAGTACTTC.

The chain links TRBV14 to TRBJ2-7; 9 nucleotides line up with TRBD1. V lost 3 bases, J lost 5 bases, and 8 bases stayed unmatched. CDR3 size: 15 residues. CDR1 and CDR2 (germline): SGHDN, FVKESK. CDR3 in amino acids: CASSHTGGSGDEQYF. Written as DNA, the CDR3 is TGTGCCAGCAGCCATACAGGGGGCTCGGGGGACGAGCAGTACTTC.

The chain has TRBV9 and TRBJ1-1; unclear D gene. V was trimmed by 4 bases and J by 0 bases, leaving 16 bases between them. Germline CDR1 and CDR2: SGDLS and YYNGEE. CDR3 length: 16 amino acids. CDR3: CASSPRPERMNTEAFF. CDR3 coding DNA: TGTGCCAGCAGCCCCCGCCCCGAGCGCATGAACACTGAAGCTTTCTTT.

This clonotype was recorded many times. The CDR3 sequence: CASSQLGGNQPQHF. In DNA form, the CDR3 reads TGTGCCAGCAGCCAGTTAGGGGGCAATCAGCCCCAGCATTTT. The V gene is TRBV3-1, the J gene TRBJ1-5; TRBD1 might be the D (5 bases). Germline V lookup: CDR1 LGHDT, CDR2 YNNKEL (reference sequence). The CDR3 totals 14 residues. Between the trimmed V and J ends, which lost 3 bases and 2 bases, there was a span of 8 bases.

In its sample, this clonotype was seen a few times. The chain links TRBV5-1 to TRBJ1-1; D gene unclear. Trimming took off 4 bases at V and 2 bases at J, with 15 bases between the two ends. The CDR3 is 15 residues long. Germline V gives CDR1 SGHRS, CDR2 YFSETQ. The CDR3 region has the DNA TGCGCCAGCAGCGGGGAGATAAGCTCAAACACTGAAGCTTTCTTT. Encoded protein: CASSGEISSNTEAFF.

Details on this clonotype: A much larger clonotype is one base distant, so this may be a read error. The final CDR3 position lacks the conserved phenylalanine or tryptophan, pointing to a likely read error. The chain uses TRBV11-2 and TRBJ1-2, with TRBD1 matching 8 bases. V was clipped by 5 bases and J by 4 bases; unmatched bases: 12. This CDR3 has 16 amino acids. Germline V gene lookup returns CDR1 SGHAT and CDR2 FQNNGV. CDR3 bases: TGTGCCAGCAGCCGACATCCGAGGACAGGGACCTATGGCTACACCCTC. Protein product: CASSRHPRTGTYGYTL.

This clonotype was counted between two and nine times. This chain's CDR3 is CASKDRSNTEAFF. For the CDR3, the DNA is TGTGCCAGCAAGGACAGAAGCAACACTGAAGCTTTCTTT. The gene calls are TRBV6-5 and TRBJ1-1; TRBD1 might be the D (6 bases). The CDR3 runs 13 residues. Germline-derived CDR1 and CDR2 are MNHEY and SVGAGI. V dropped 7 bases and J dropped 2 bases, with 11 bases sitting between them.

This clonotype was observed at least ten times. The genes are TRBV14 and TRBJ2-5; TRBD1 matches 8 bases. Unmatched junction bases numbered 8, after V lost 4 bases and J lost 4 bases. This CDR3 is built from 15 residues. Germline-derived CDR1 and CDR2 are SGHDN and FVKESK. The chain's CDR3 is CASSLLGTGGETQYF. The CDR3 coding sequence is TGTGCCAGCAGCCTACTAGGGACAGGCGGAGAGACCCAGTACTTC. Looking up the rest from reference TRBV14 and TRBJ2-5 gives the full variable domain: EAGVTQFPSHSVIEKGQTVTLRCDPISGHDNLYWYRRVMGKEIKFLLHFVKESKQDESGMPNNRFLAERTGGTYSTLKVQPAELEDSGVYFCASSLLGTGGETQYFGPGTRLLVL.

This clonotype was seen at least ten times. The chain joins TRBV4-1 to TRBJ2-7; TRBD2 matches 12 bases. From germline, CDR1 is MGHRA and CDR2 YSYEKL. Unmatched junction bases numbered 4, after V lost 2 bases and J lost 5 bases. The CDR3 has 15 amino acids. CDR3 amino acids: CASSQRLAGEDEQYF. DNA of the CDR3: TGCGCCAGCAGCCAACGACTAGCGGGAGAGGACGAGCAGTACTTC.

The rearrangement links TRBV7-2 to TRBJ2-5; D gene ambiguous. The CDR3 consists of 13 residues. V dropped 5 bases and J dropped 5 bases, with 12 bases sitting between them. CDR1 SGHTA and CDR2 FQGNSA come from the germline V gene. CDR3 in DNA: TGTGCCAGCAGCACCTACACCGGGGAGACCCAGTACTTC. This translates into CASSTYTGETQYF.

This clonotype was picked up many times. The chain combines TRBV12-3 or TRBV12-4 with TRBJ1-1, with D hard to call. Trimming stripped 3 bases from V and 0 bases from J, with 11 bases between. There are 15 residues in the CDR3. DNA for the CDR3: TGTGCCAGCAGTTTCACAGACATGATGAACACTGAAGCTTTCTTT. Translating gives CASSFTDMMNTEAFF.

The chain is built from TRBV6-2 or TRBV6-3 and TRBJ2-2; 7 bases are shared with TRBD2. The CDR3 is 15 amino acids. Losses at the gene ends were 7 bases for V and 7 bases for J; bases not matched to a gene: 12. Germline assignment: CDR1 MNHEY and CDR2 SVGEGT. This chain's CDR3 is CASTQRRELIGELFF. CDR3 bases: TGTGCCAGCACGCAGCGGCGGGAGCTCATCGGGGAGCTGTTTTTT.

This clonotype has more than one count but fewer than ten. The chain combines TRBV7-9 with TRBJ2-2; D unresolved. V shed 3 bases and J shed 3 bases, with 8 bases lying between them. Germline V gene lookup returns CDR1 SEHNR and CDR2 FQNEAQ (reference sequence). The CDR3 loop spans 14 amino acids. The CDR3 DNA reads TGTGCCAGCAGCTTGCTAGATCACACCGGGGAGCTGTTTTTT. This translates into CASSLLDHTGELFF.

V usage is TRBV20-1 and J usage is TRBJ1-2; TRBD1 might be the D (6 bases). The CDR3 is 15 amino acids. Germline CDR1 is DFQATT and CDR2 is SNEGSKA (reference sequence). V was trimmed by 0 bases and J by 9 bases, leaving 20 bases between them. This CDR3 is CSARDLSNQRGSYTF. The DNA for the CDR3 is TGCAGTGCTAGAGATCTGAGCAATCAAAGGGGGAGCTACACCTTC.

CDR3 sequence (DNA): TGCGCCAGCAGCCTGACGGACAGTGTGTCCTCCTATAATTCACCCCTCCACTTT. Translating it yields CASSLTDSVSSYNSPLHF. The chain joins TRBV5-1 to TRBJ1-6; TRBD1 might be the D (6 bases). V lost 4 bases and J lost 0, with 17 bases in between. The CDR3 length is 18 residues. Germline V CDR1 and CDR2: SGHRS, YFSETQ.